The next 2 T cell receptor beta chains were all read from a single sample in a study of blood T cell repertoires in COVID-19. Generated by immunoSEQ multiplex PCR, the TCRdb table keeps only in-frame clones and is missing some. The sample records around 33,000 clones, around 77% being singletons. What was sequenced was peripheral blood. Receptors were obtained from a human donor in a cohort sampled during active COVID-19.

V gene TRBV29-1 combines with J gene TRBJ2-1; D is perhaps TRBD2 (6 bases). The CDR3 is 16 amino acids. Germline V CDR1 and CDR2: SQVTM, ANQGSEA. V shed 4 bases and J shed 6 bases, with 22 bases lying between them. CDR3 sequence: CSVGGVGGGSGNEQFF. CDR3 DNA sequence: TGCAGCGTTGGCGGGGTTGGGGGAGGATCCGGCAATGAGCAGTTCTTC.

The chain links TRBV9 to TRBJ2-1, with TRBD2 as a possible D gene (6 bases). The germline V gene has CDR1 SGDLS and CDR2 YYNGEE. The V and J ends lost 2 bases and 0 bases respectively, with 12 bases between them. The CDR3 is 16 amino acids. In nucleotides, the CDR3 is TGTGCCAGCAGCGTGAGAGCGGGCCCCTCCTACAATGAGCAGTTCTTC. It yields the protein CASSVRAGPSYNEQFF.